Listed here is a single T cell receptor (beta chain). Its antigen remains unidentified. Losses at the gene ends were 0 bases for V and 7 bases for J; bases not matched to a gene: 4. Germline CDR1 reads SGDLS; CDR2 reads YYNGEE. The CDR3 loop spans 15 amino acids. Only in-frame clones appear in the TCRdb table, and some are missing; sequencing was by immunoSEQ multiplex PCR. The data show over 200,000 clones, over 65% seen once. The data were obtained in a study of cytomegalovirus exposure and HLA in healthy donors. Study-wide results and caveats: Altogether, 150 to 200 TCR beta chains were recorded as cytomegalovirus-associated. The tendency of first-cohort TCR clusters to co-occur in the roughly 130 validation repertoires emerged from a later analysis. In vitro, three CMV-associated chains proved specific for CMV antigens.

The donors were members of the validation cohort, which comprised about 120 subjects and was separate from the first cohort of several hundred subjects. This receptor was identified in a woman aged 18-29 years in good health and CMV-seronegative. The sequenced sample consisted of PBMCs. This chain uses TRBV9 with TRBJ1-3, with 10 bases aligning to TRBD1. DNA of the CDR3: TGTGCCAGCAGCGTAGCCCGGACAGGGGGTAACACCATATATTTT. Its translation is CASSVARTGGNTIYF.